This TCR beta chain was sequenced during a study of T cell responses to AZD1222 COVID-19 vaccine. Study-wide context: Second doses were pooled across both intervals (about 4 or about 12 weeks).

Study-wide findings and caveats: Among the donors, most were white British and more were female, and clonal diversity was possibly underestimated.

The germline gives CDR1 WNHNN, CDR2 SYGVQD (reference sequence). Trimming took 3 bases from V and 9 from J, leaving 9 bases between them. This CDR3 is built from 12 residues. Clones were sequenced by immunoSEQ multiplex PCR, and TCRdb holds only the in-frame ones, with some missing. The sample carries under 100,000 clones, approximately 88% recorded once. With regard to this clone: Its antigen is as yet unknown.

V is TRBV10-1 and J is TRBJ2-1; D is undetermined. The source is an adult in good health. Sequenced here: peripheral blood, sampled on day 0 of AZD1222 vaccination. The CDR3 nucleotides are TGCGCCAGCAGTGAAGGTCCATTTGAGCAGTTCTTC. This encodes CASSEGPFEQFF.